The entry that follows covers one TCR beta chain sequence. The CDR3 covers 17 residues. V shed 0 bases and J shed 6 bases, with 18 bases lying between them. The germline V gene encodes CDR1 MGHRA and CDR2 YSYEKL. Tregs were sorted as CD4+CD25+CD127-/low cells. After constant-region reverse-primer amplification, full-length variable regions underwent semi-nested PCR with Nested Universal Primer A. One entry per CDR3 protein, called by TCRdb with MiXCR from the 5' RACE reads. The data show 7,100 or so distinct CDR3 sequences, around 66% seen once. The sequence came from a female donor with breast cancer. The J gene is TRBJ2-1, the V gene TRBV4-1; either TRBD1 or TRBD2 may supply D (6 bases each). The sequenced sample consisted of tumor-infiltrating Tregs sorted from the breast tumor. The chain's CDR3 is CASSQDIWGAQANEQFF. The CDR3 DNA is TGCGCCAGCAGCCAAGATATCTGGGGGGCGCAGGCCAATGAGCAGTTCTTC.